This T cell receptor beta chain was observed in a study of blood T cell repertoires in COVID-19. Study-wide background: T cells, B-cell-depleted T cells, or PBMCs provided the cDNA or gDNA that served as material.

Per the authors' pipeline: Nucleated cell counts were estimated from reference gene primer amplification. Method: immunoSEQ multiplex PCR; TCRdb's copy keeps in-frame clones and lacks some. The DNA gave D and trimming, while V, J and clone size come from that table. In the table there are more than 200,000 clones, around 86% of which are singletons. CDR1 and CDR2 (germline): SGHTA, FQGTGA. The CDR3 contains 14 residues. V lost 5 bases and J 4 bases, leaving 14 bases between the germline ends. Enrolment of Seattle patients took place during active infection, and they were followed longitudinally. The specimen was peripheral blood. The sequence derives from a woman aged 55-69 years with COVID-19, enrolled during active disease. The chain recombines TRBV7-3 with TRBJ1-1, with no clear D. CDR3 DNA: TGTGCCAGCAGCCTCAACATGGGGAGCACTGAAGCTTTCTTT. It is translated as CASSLNMGSTEAFF.